Shown below are 32 T cell receptor beta chains from a single sample sequenced in a study of shared clonotypes between healthy human individuals. CD45RO-negative CD8 cells positively selected for CCR7 made up the naive population, which excluded terminally differentiated effector memory CD45RA+ cells. TCRdb's table, derived via immunoSEQ multiplex PCR, lists solely in-frame clones and lacks some. Of some 2.1 million clones listed, 90% to 95% are singletons. The sample consisted of naive CD8+ T cells from PBMCs. Receptor source: a man aged 18 to 29 in good health. Some clones in this sample may be carry-over from other donors' samples.

The genes are TRBV30 and TRBJ2-7, with 7 nucleotides matching TRBD2. From germline, CDR1 is GTSNPN and CDR2 SVGIG (reference sequence). The CDR3 is 15 residues long. Trimming at V came to 1 base and at J to 7 bases, leaving 13 bases not matched to a gene. Written as DNA, the CDR3 is TGTGCCTGGAGTGAGGGGACTACCTCGATGGGAGAGCAGTACTTC. This translates into CAWSEGTTSMGEQYF.

V usage is TRBV4-3 and J usage is TRBJ2-1; TRBD2 matches at 15 bases. The CDR3 has 15 residues. The V gene's germline CDR1 is LGHNA and CDR2 YSLEER. With V trimmed by 0 bases and J by 15 bases, 6 bases remained unmatched. The CDR3 loop reads CASSQDWTSGRAAFF. CDR3 nucleotides: TGCGCCAGCAGCCAAGATTGGACTAGCGGGAGGGCCGCGTTCTTC.

Note on this clone: Other DNA sequences in the same sample also yield this CDR3. This chain uses TRBV6-1 with TRBJ1-1; D not resolved. V gave up 6 bases and J gave up 0 bases, with 11 bases separating them. CDR3 size: 14 residues. The V gene's germline CDR1 is MNHNS and CDR2 SASEGT. The CDR3 nucleotides read TGTGCCAGCAGGCCCGGCCTCATGAACACTGAAGCTTTCTTT. This translates into CASRPGLMNTEAFF.

The chain joins TRBV5-1 to TRBJ1-1, with 7 bases that match TRBD1. The germline CDR1 and CDR2 sequences are SGHRS and YFSETQ. The CDR3 length is 16 residues. J gave up 5 bases and V 4 bases, and 14 bases lay outside the gene matches. In DNA, the CDR3 is TGCGCCAGCAGCCCAGACCCGACAGGGATGGTGACTGAAGCTTTCTTT. Protein product: CASSPDPTGMVTEAFF.

The V and J genes are TRBV19 and TRBJ1-5; TRBD1 matches at 8 bases. J was trimmed by 4 bases and V by 7 bases; bases with no gene match: 9. Looked up from germline, CDR1 is LNHDA and CDR2 is SQIVND (reference sequence). The CDR3 length is 15 residues. DNA of the CDR3: TGTGCCAGTAACACGGACAGGGAAGGAAATCAGCCCCAGCATTTT. This translates into CASNTDREGNQPQHF.

The rearrangement uses TRBV5-8 and TRBJ2-6; D is perhaps TRBD1 (5 bases). The CDR3 consists of 17 residues. V was clipped by 3 bases and J by 0 bases, with 13 bases between them. Germline lookup yields CDR1 SGHTS and CDR2 YDEGEE. The CDR3 DNA sequence: TGTGCCAGCAGCTCATTTCCCAGGGACTCTGGGGCCAACGTCCTGACTTTC. Amino acid sequence: CASSSFPRDSGANVLTF.

The chain joins TRBV29-1 to TRBJ1-2, with a weak D call TRBD1 (5 bases). This CDR3 comprises 13 residues. Germline V lookup: CDR1 SQVTM, CDR2 ANQGSEA. Trimming stripped 7 bases from V and 4 bases from J, with 16 bases between. Here the CDR3 DNA reads TGCAGCGCTCGTTCAGGGAGCGTCTATGGCTACACCTTC. As protein: CSARSGSVYGYTF.

The chain is built from TRBV28 and TRBJ2-1, with 7 positions matching TRBD1. In germline, CDR1 is MDHEN, CDR2 SYDVKM. V shed 1 base, J shed 5 bases, and the junction held 8 bases outside the gene matches. The CDR3 has 16 residues. CDR3 region: CASSLFAGGLNNEQFF. As DNA, the CDR3 is TGTGCCAGCAGTTTATTTGCAGGGGGATTAAACAATGAGCAGTTCTTC.

The genes are TRBV5-4 and TRBJ2-1, with a weak D call TRBD2 (6 bases). CDR1 and CDR2 (germline): SGHNT, YYREEE (reference sequence). V was trimmed by 3 bases and J by 9 bases, leaving 10 bases between them. CDR3 length: 12 residues. The CDR3 protein is CASSYGTPEQFF. The CDR3 DNA sequence: TGTGCCAGCAGCTATGGGACTCCTGAGCAGTTCTTC.

V is TRBV25-1 and J is TRBJ1-1; D remains unclear. Trimming took 6 bases from V and 1 from J, leaving 12 bases between them. Looked up from germline, CDR1 is MGHDK and CDR2 is SYGVNS. The CDR3 sequence is 14 residues long. The DNA of the CDR3 is TGTGCCAGCAGCGAGGACGGTGGGAACACTGAAGCTTTCTTT. As protein: CASSEDGGNTEAFF.

In its sample, this clone was seen once. J is TRBJ1-2 and V is TRBV28; no definite D call. The CDR3 runs to 15 residues. The germline V gene encodes CDR1 MDHEN and CDR2 SYDVKM. The V gene lost 2 bases and the J gene lost 0 bases, with 10 bases spanning the gap. The CDR3 reads CASSLVRKANYGYTF. In DNA, the CDR3 is TGTGCCAGCAGTTTAGTCAGGAAAGCTAACTATGGCTACACCTTC.

The V gene is TRBV29-1, the J gene TRBJ2-2; D gene ambiguous. The CDR3 has 12 amino acids. Germline CDR1 SQVTM, CDR2 ANQGSEA. V was cut by 3 bases and J by 6 bases, with 8 bases left in between. Here the CDR3 DNA reads TGCAGCGTTGACCCCGGTCCCGGGGAGCTGTTTTTT. This encodes CSVDPGPGELFF.

The genes are TRBV4-3 and TRBJ2-1, with 16 bases identical to TRBD2. The CDR3 has 18 residues. V gave up 4 bases and J gave up 7 bases; unmatched junction bases: 10. The germline CDR1 and CDR2 sequences are LGHNA and YSLEER. The CDR3 DNA reads TGCGCCAGCAGCCGAGTGGGACTAGCGGGAGGGCGAGAGAATGAGCAGTTCTTC. Protein product: CASSRVGLAGGRENEQFF.

V gene TRBV5-8 combines with J gene TRBJ2-5, with D possibly called TRBD1 or TRBD2 (6 bases each). CDR1 is SGHTS, CDR2 YDEGEE, per germline. V shed 2 bases and J shed 2 bases, with 13 bases lying between them. The CDR3 runs 15 residues. The CDR3 coding sequence is TGTGCCAGCAGCTTCACCCAGGGGAGGCAAGAGACCCAGTACTTC. Its translation: CASSFTQGRQETQYF.

The chain is built from TRBV27 and TRBJ2-6; no firm D call. Germline V gives CDR1 MNHEY, CDR2 SMNVEV (reference sequence). The CDR3 sequence is 17 residues long. Trimming stripped 3 bases from V and 0 bases from J, with 12 bases between. The CDR3 loop is CASSLFGPRSGANVLTF. The CDR3 DNA reads as TGTGCCAGCAGTTTGTTTGGACCCCGCTCTGGGGCCAACGTCCTGACTTTC.

The V and J genes are TRBV4-1 and TRBJ2-7; TRBD1 aligns across 10 bases. The CDR3 is 16 amino acids. J was trimmed by 1 base and V by 6 bases; bases with no gene match: 9. CDR1 is MGHRA, CDR2 YSYEKL, per germline. The CDR3 sequence is CASRPDRGPQSYEQYF. For the CDR3, the DNA is TGCGCCAGCAGACCCGACAGGGGGCCGCAGTCCTACGAGCAGTACTTC.

This clone was observed a single time. This sequence joins TRBV5-6 and TRBJ2-7; D not resolved. Germline CDR1 is SGHDT and CDR2 is YYEEEE. V shed 2 bases and J shed 2 bases, with 11 bases lying between them. This CDR3 contains 14 residues. The CDR3 region has the DNA TGTGCCAGCAGCTTTTCCGGCTTACCCTACGAGCAGTACTTC. Amino acid sequence: CASSFSGLPYEQYF.

The J gene is TRBJ1-4, the V gene TRBV6-1; D not certain. The CDR3 contains 14 residues. Trimming pared 1 base from V and 8 bases from J, leaving 11 bases between. Germline V gene lookup returns CDR1 MNHNS and CDR2 SASEGT. In DNA form, the CDR3 reads TGTGCCAGCAGTGAAGGGCTATCGAACGAAAAACTGTTTTTT. Translated: CASSEGLSNEKLFF.

V is TRBV6-5 and J is TRBJ2-7; D might be TRBD2 (6 bases). Germline-derived CDR1 and CDR2 are MNHEY and SVGAGI. This CDR3 comprises 16 residues. V lost 0 bases and J lost 0, with 12 bases in between. CDR3 coding DNA: TGTGCCAGCAGTTACTCTAGCGGAGGTTACTCCTACGAGCAGTACTTC. Translation gives CASSYSSGGYSYEQYF.

V is TRBV6-6 and J is TRBJ2-1, with TRBD2 matching over 9 bases. The CDR3 covers 14 residues. CDR1 is MNHNY, CDR2 SVGAGI, per germline (reference sequence). J was trimmed by 7 bases and V by 4 bases; bases with no gene match: 5. This chain's CDR3 is CASSLGLAPNEQFF. The CDR3 DNA sequence: TGTGCCAGCAGTTTGGGACTAGCCCCGAATGAGCAGTTCTTC.

This chain uses TRBV7-9 with TRBJ2-6; TRBD1 matches at 9 bases. This CDR3 is 17 amino acids long. Germline-derived CDR1 and CDR2 are SEHNR and FQNEAQ (reference sequence). V gave up 4 bases and J gave up 6 bases; unmatched junction bases: 10. This CDR3 is CASSSGQGPGLANVLTF. The CDR3 nucleotides are TGTGCCAGCAGCTCCGGACAGGGGCCGGGTTTGGCCAACGTCCTGACTTTC.

The V call is TRBV7-9, the J call TRBJ2-2; the match to TRBD2 covers 8 bases. CDR1 SEHNR and CDR2 FQNEAQ come from the germline V gene (reference sequence). The CDR3 covers 16 residues. V lost 4 bases, J lost 7 bases, and 11 bases stayed unmatched. The DNA of the CDR3 is TGTGCCAGCAGCTCCCCCCCAGCGGGAGTAATCGGGGAGCTGTTTTTT. Translating it yields CASSSPPAGVIGELFF.

The chain recombines TRBV7-2 with TRBJ2-7; D unresolved. Germline V lookup: CDR1 SGHTA, CDR2 FQGNSA. Trimming took 2 bases from V and 1 from J, leaving 12 bases between them. This CDR3 is 15 amino acids long. Here the CDR3 DNA reads TGTGCCAGCAGCTTACAGTACCACGGATCCTACGAGCAGTACTTC. Amino acid sequence: CASSLQYHGSYEQYF.

A remark on this clone: Other DNA variants within this sample encode the same CDR3. This chain links TRBV7-6 with TRBJ2-2; D is unclear. The CDR3 covers 11 residues. Germline CDR1 reads SGHVS; CDR2 reads FNYEAQ. The ends were cut back, 5 bases at V and 6 bases at J, with 4 bases in the middle. Here the CDR3 DNA reads TGTGCCAGCAGCCCCCCCGGGGAGCTGTTTTTT. It yields the protein CASSPPGELFF.

The genes are TRBV2 and TRBJ2-7, with TRBD2 matching 7 bases. This CDR3 contains 15 residues. Germline lookup yields CDR1 SNHLY and CDR2 FYNNEI. Trimming removed 6 bases from V and 4 bases from J; junction bases left unmatched: 12. Here the CDR3 DNA reads TGTGCCAGCAGCCCGCCCCTTGAGGGAGGGTACGAGCAGTACTTC. Encoded protein: CASSPPLEGGYEQYF.

J is TRBJ2-7 and V is TRBV28, with D possibly being TRBD1 (6 bases). V was clipped by 5 bases and J by 2 bases, with 13 bases between them. There are 14 residues in the CDR3. Germline V gene lookup returns CDR1 MDHEN and CDR2 SYDVKM. As DNA, the CDR3 is TGTGCCAGCAGTATACGGGACACTGCCTACGAGCAGTACTTC. It translates to CASSIRDTAYEQYF.

This chain joins TRBV19 and TRBJ1-5, with D perhaps matching TRBD1 (6 bases). Trimming shortened V by 9 bases and J by 5 bases, and 14 bases separated the two germline ends. The CDR3 extends over 13 amino acids. CDR1 and CDR2 from the germline V gene are LNHDA and SQIVND (reference sequence). The CDR3: CASRDGGHQPQHF. CDR3 in DNA: TGTGCCAGCAGAGATGGGGGGCATCAGCCCCAGCATTTT.

This clone was recorded once. The rearrangement uses TRBV5-1 and TRBJ2-4, with a possible D match to TRBD2 (5 bases). V shed 4 bases and J shed 0 bases, with 14 bases lying between them. Germline loops: CDR1 SGHRS, CDR2 YFSETQ. The CDR3 has 16 amino acids. The CDR3 reads CASSLGSPLAKNIQYF. CDR3 DNA sequence: TGCGCCAGCAGCCTGGGGAGTCCATTAGCCAAAAACATTCAGTACTTC.

The chain uses TRBV13 and TRBJ2-3; D call uncertain. CDR1 is PRHDT and CDR2 is FYEKMQ in the germline V gene (reference sequence). Trimming cost V 2 bases and J 8 bases, with 17 bases left between them. The CDR3 consists of 15 residues. The CDR3 DNA sequence: TGTGCCAGCAGCTTAATCGGCCCGTCCCCAGGTACGCAGTATTTT. It translates to CASSLIGPSPGTQYF.

The chain recombines TRBV15 with TRBJ1-2; D gene unclear. Trimming pared 5 bases from V and 0 bases from J, leaving 13 bases between. Germline CDR1 reads LNHNV; CDR2 reads YYDKDF (reference sequence). This CDR3 region has 15 residues. The CDR3 reads CATSPRVLTNYGYTF. CDR3 nucleotides: TGTGCCACCAGCCCCCGGGTACTTACTAACTATGGCTACACCTTC.

The V gene is TRBV19, the J gene TRBJ2-7; 10 nucleotides agree with TRBD2. The CDR3 consists of 15 residues. V trimming: 5 bases; J trimming: 0 bases; junction bases outside the gene matches: 4. CDR1 LNHDA and CDR2 SQIVND come from the germline V gene (reference sequence). CDR3 amino acids: CASSVGLAASYEQYF. The CDR3 coding sequence is TGTGCCAGTAGTGTCGGACTAGCGGCCTCCTACGAGCAGTACTTC.

The chain couples TRBV7-9 to TRBJ2-3; D remains unclear. The CDR3 runs 14 residues. From germline, CDR1 is SEHNR and CDR2 FQNEAQ (reference sequence). V lost 7 bases and J lost 2, with 13 bases in between. The CDR3 DNA sequence: TGTGCCAGCACTATACCCGAATTCACAGATACGCAGTATTTT. Its translation is CASTIPEFTDTQYF.